This T cell receptor (beta chain) was captured in a study of human T cells and chemical hapten exposure. Time point here: patch test 1, 2 weeks after DPC sensitization. The treatment is: therapeutic diphenylcyclopropenone sensitization with weekly scalp DPC. Germline values: CDR1 PRHDT, CDR2 FYEKMQ (reference sequence). Trimming removed 0 bases at V and 8 bases at J, with 7 bases between. CDR3 length: 12 residues. One entry per CDR3 protein, called by TCRdb with MiXCR from the RACE reads. The sample lists under 450,000 distinct CDR3 sequences, approximately 5.1% occurring once. This TCR was sampled from a woman in her forties or fifties with alopecia areata. Some clones in this sample may be carry-over from other donors' samples. This chain joins TRBV13 and TRBJ1-2; D is unclear. The material sequenced was whole blood, taken in connection with sensitization to the hapten diphenylcyclopropenone (DPC). CDR3: CASSLGLRGYTF. CDR3 DNA: TGTGCCAGCAGCTTAGGACTCCGGGGCTACACCTTC.